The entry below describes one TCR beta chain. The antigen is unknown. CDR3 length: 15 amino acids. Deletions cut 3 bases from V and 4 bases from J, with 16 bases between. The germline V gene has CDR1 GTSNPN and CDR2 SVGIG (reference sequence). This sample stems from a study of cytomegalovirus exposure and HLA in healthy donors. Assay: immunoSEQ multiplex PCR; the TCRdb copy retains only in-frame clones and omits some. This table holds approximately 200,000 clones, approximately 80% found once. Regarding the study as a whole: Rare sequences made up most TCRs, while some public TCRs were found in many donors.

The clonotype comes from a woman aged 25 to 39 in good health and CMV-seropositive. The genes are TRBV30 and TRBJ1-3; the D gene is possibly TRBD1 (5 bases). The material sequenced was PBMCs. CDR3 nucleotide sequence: TGTGCCTGGAGGGAGGGCCTGGGGCCCGGAAACACCATATATTTT. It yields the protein CAWREGLGPGNTIYF.